The source of this T cell receptor beta chain is a study of cytomegalovirus exposure and HLA in healthy donors. Study in general: From HLA-typed donors, an early data release held around 85 million unique TCRs.

The germline V gene encodes CDR1 SGHVS and CDR2 FQNEAQ. The CDR3 is made up of 16 amino acids. V shed 7 bases, J shed 7 bases, and the junction held 10 bases outside the gene matches. The PCR ran on 60 Vbeta and 13 Jbeta primers. Data came from immunoSEQ multiplex PCR; TCRdb stores just in-frame clones and leaves some out. The data show some 110,000 clones, less than 70% seen once. Donors consisted of healthy bone marrow donors. Sequenced input: PBMCs. The sequence was collected from a woman aged 25 to 45 in good health and CMV-seronegative. The V gene is TRBV7-8, the J gene TRBJ2-1; 13 bases align to TRBD2. CDR3 amino acids: CASNSQTSGRANEQFF. The CDR3 nucleotides are TGTGCCAGCAACTCACAAACTAGCGGGAGGGCAAATGAGCAGTTCTTC. The complete variable domain, with remaining parts taken from reference TRBV7-8 and TRBJ2-1, reads GAGVSQSPRYKVAKRGQDVALRCDPISGHVSLFWYQQALGQGPEFLTYFQNEAQLDKSGLPSDRFFAERPEGSVSTLKIQRTQQEDSAVYLCASNSQTSGRANEQFFGPGTRLTVL.